These 20 T cell receptor beta chains share one sample of origin, sequenced in a study of cytomegalovirus exposure and HLA in healthy donors. Primers included in the PCR were 60 Vbeta and 13 Jbeta primers. Clones were read by immunoSEQ multiplex PCR, and TCRdb kept only the in-frame ones, dropping some. Among tens of thousands of clones, roughly half were seen once, and the ten largest hold 9.5% to 13%. Sequenced material: PBMCs. The receptors shown here come from a human donor in good health.

V is TRBV5-1 and J is TRBJ1-2, with 7 positions matching TRBD1. Losses at the gene ends were 4 bases for V and 7 bases for J; bases not matched to a gene: 16. Germline-derived CDR1 and CDR2 are SGHRS and YFSETQ. CDR3 length: 16 residues. The CDR3 sequence is CASSPGLRDSSFGYTF. The CDR3 DNA reads as TGCGCCAGCAGCCCAGGTCTCCGGGACAGTAGTTTTGGCTACACCTTC.

On this clone itself: In the same sample, other DNA sequences code for this CDR3. The rearrangement uses TRBV6-4 and TRBJ2-3, with 12 bases aligning to TRBD2. This CDR3 is 15 amino acids long. The ends lost 6 bases at V and 2 bases at J; junction bases unmatched: 3. CDR1 is MRHNA and CDR2 is SNTAGT in the germline V gene. Here the CDR3 DNA reads TGTGCCAGCAGCCGACTAGCGGGGGACACAGATACGCAGTATTTT. Amino acid sequence: CASSRLAGDTDTQYF.

The V gene is TRBV2, the J gene TRBJ1-5; perhaps TRBD1 as D (6 bases). The V gene's germline CDR1 is SNHLY and CDR2 FYNNEI. Trimming removed 4 bases from V and 2 bases from J, with 12 bases in between. The CDR3 spans 15 residues. The CDR3 DNA reads as TGTGCCAGCAGTGGAACAGGGTTTGGCAATCAGCCCCAGCATTTT. The encoded protein is CASSGTGFGNQPQHF. Complete variable domain (other parts from reference TRBV2 and TRBJ1-5): EPEVTQTPSHQVTQMGQEVILRCVPISNHLYFYWYRQILGQKVEFLVSFYNNEISEKSEIFDDQFSVERPDGSNFTLKIRSTKLEDSAMYFCASSGTGFGNQPQHFGDGTRLSIL.

Comments on this clone: Other DNA sequences within the sample encode an identical CDR3. The chain is built from TRBV18 and TRBJ2-7; 8 bases are shared with TRBD2. The CDR3 length is 14 residues. CDR1 and CDR2 (germline): KGHSH, LQKENI. Losses at the gene ends were 6 bases for V and 1 base for J; bases not matched to a gene: 5. The CDR3 here is CASSPAGGSYEQYF. The CDR3, as DNA: TGTGCCAGCTCCCCGGCGGGGGGTTCCTACGAGCAGTACTTC.

This clone showed up just a few times. The V and J genes are TRBV6-5 and TRBJ2-7; TRBD2 matches at 7 bases. Germline CDR1 reads MNHEY; CDR2 reads SVGAGI. The CDR3 is 14 residues long. With 0 bases clipped from V and 3 bases from J, the junction kept 2 bases outside the gene matches. CDR3 protein: CASSYSGGSYEQYF. In DNA, the CDR3 is TGTGCCAGCAGTTACTCAGGCGGGAGCTACGAGCAGTACTTC.

The chain is built from TRBV6-6 and TRBJ1-1; D perhaps matches TRBD1 (5 bases). This CDR3 is 15 amino acids long. The germline V and J ends were trimmed by 8 bases and 1 base, with 17 bases remaining between them. Germline CDR1 reads MNHNY; CDR2 reads SVGAGI (reference sequence). The CDR3 sequence is CASSRPITGNTEAFF. In DNA, the CDR3 is TGTGCCAGCTCGCGACCGATAACAGGGAACACTGAAGCTTTCTTT.

The chain links TRBV7-2 to TRBJ1-1; 9 bases are a match to TRBD1. The V gene end was trimmed by 5 bases and the J gene end by 11 bases; junction bases not matched to a gene: 12. The CDR3 consists of 14 residues. Germline CDR1 is SGHTA and CDR2 is FQGNSA. CDR3 nucleotide sequence: TGTGCCAGCAGCCTGGACAGGGGTAGAATTGAGGCTTTCTTT. Residues: CASSLDRGRIEAFF.

V usage is TRBV6-1 and J usage is TRBJ1-5; D perhaps matches TRBD1 (6 bases). The germline gives CDR1 MNHNS, CDR2 SASEGT. Trimming stripped 6 bases from V and 5 bases from J, with 17 bases between. There are 15 residues in the CDR3. The CDR3: CASRGTGNQYQPQHF. Written as DNA, the CDR3 is TGTGCCAGCAGAGGCACAGGGAATCAGTATCAGCCCCAGCATTTT.

This chain joins TRBV7-9 and TRBJ1-1; 7 bases fit TRBD1. The CDR3 is made up of 15 amino acids. Germline V gene lookup returns CDR1 SEHNR and CDR2 FQNEAQ (reference sequence). V gave up 5 bases and J gave up 1 base; unmatched junction bases: 7. The CDR3 region is CASSRAGGSNTEAFF. The CDR3 bases are TGTGCCAGCAGCAGGGCAGGGGGTTCGAACACTGAAGCTTTCTTT.

V is TRBV6-6 and J is TRBJ1-1; 10 positions match TRBD1. This CDR3 is built from 13 residues. From germline, CDR1 is MNHNY and CDR2 SVGAGI (reference sequence). V lost 5 bases to trimming and J lost 4 bases; unmatched junction nucleotides: 1. The CDR3 DNA is TGTGCCAGCAGTCGACAGGGGGCCACTGAAGCTTTCTTT. This translates into CASSRQGATEAFF.

This clone rates as medium-sized. The chain employs TRBV6-5 and TRBJ1-1; 7 nucleotides line up with TRBD1. The trim removed 8 bases at V and 3 bases at J, leaving 0 bases unmatched. The length of the CDR3 is 11 residues. Germline V CDR1 and CDR2: MNHEY, SVGAGI. CDR3 residues: CASQGDTEAFF. CDR3 in DNA: TGTGCCAGCCAGGGGGACACTGAAGCTTTCTTT.

This rearrangement joins TRBV2 to TRBJ2-2; the D is unclear. The germline V gene has CDR1 SNHLY and CDR2 FYNNEI. The CDR3 is 14 residues long. Trimming took off 6 bases at V and 0 bases at J, with 8 bases between the two ends. In DNA, the CDR3 is TGTGCCAGCAGAAAACAGCCGAACACCGGGGAGCTGTTTTTT. This gives the protein CASRKQPNTGELFF.

V is TRBV7-8 and J is TRBJ2-3, with D possibly being TRBD2 (5 bases). Germline CDR1 is SGHVS and CDR2 is FQNEAQ. The CDR3 is made up of 13 amino acids. The ends were cut back, 5 bases at V and 6 bases at J, with 12 bases in the middle. The CDR3 sequence is CASSTSRGDTQYF. In nucleotides, the CDR3 is TGTGCCAGCAGCACCTCTAGAGGGGATACGCAGTATTTT.

The chain recombines TRBV5-1 with TRBJ1-1; possible D gene TRBD1, 6 bases. V shed 4 bases and J shed 1 base, with 14 bases lying between them. CDR1 is SGHRS and CDR2 is YFSETQ in the germline V gene. This CDR3 region has 15 residues. The chain's CDR3 is CASSPRGGANTEAFF. The CDR3 nucleotides are TGCGCCAGCAGCCCCCGGGGGGGGGCGAACACTGAAGCTTTCTTT.

This chain connects TRBV5-5 to TRBJ2-5; TRBD2 agrees at 12 bases. V shed 4 bases, J shed 5 bases, and the junction held 9 bases outside the gene matches. This CDR3 region has 16 residues. Germline assignment: CDR1 SGHKS and CDR2 YYEKEE (reference sequence). CDR3 loop: CASSPSSGRARETQYF. The DNA for the CDR3 is TGTGCCAGCAGCCCCTCTAGCGGGAGGGCCCGGGAGACCCAGTACTTC.

This clone has just a few counts. This chain's CDR3 is CASSPQPVGQGFGELFF. The CDR3, as DNA: TGTGCCAGCAGCCCCCAGCCGGTAGGACAGGGCTTCGGGGAGCTGTTTTTT. The J gene is TRBJ2-2, the V gene TRBV7-2, with 8 bases lining up with TRBD1. Germline V CDR1 and CDR2: SGHTA, FQGNSA. The CDR3 is 17 amino acids. The V segment lost 5 bases and the J segment 7 bases; nucleotides outside the gene matches: 15.

The rearrangement joins TRBV6-6 to TRBJ1-5, with 8 nucleotides matching TRBD1. This CDR3 region has 14 residues. The trim removed 2 bases at V and 4 bases at J, leaving 1 base unmatched. Germline CDR1 reads MNHNY; CDR2 reads SVGAGI (reference sequence). For the CDR3, the DNA is TGTGCCAGCAGTTACACAGGGGGGAATCAGCCCCAGCATTTT. It translates to CASSYTGGNQPQHF.

This chain uses TRBV6-4 with TRBJ1-2, with D perhaps matching TRBD1 (5 bases). Trimming took 3 bases from V and 4 from J, leaving 9 bases between them. In germline, CDR1 is MRHNA, CDR2 SNTAGT. This CDR3 spans 13 amino acids. Here the CDR3 DNA reads TGTGCCAGCAGTGAGGGGCAGGGCTATGGCTACACCTTC. Residues: CASSEGQGYGYTF.

The CDR3 DNA reads TGTGCCAGCGACTGGGGCAATCAGCCCCAGCATTTT. Protein sequence: CASDWGNQPQHF. The gene calls are TRBV6-1 and TRBJ1-5; no clear D. Trimming took off 8 bases at V and 2 bases at J, with 7 bases between the two ends. CDR1 and CDR2 (germline): MNHNS, SASEGT. CDR3 length: 12 amino acids.

The genes are TRBV6-5 and TRBJ1-1, with TRBD1 matching over 9 bases. V gave up 6 bases and J gave up 1 base; unmatched junction bases: 3. Germline V lookup: CDR1 MNHEY, CDR2 SVGAGI. The CDR3 covers 14 residues. CDR3 amino acids: CASRPDRGNTEAFF. The CDR3 nucleotides are TGTGCCAGCAGACCGGACAGGGGGAACACTGAAGCTTTCTTT.